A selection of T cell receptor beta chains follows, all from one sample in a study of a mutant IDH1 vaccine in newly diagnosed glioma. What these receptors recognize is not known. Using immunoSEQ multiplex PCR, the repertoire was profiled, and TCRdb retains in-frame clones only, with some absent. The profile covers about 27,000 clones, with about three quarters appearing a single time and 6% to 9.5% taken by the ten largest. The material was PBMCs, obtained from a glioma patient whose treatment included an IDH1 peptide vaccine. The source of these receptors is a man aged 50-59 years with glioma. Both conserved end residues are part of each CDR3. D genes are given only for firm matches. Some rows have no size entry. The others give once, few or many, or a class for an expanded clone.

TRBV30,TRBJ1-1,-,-,TGTGCCTGGAGTAAAATCCGGATGGGGACTGAAGCTTTCTTT,CAWSKIRMGTEAFF
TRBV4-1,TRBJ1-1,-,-,TGCGCCAGCAGCGGGCAGGGTCTCAAGGAAGCTTTCTTT,CASSGQGLKEAFF
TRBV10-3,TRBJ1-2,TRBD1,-,TGTGCCATCAGTGGGGACAGGACGGTGAAAGGCTACACCTTC,CAISGDRTVKGYTF
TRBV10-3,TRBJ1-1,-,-,TGTGCCATCATATCAGGGCCCAACACTGAAGCTTTCTTT,CAIISGPNTEAFF
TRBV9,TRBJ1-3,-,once,TGTGCCAGCAGCCCCGGCGCCGTCTCTGGAAACACCATATATTTT,CASSPGAVSGNTIYF
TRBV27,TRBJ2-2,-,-,TGTGCCAGCAGTTGGGTCACCGGGGAGCTGTTTTTT,CASSWVTGELFF
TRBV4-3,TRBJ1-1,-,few,TGCGCCAGCAGCCAGGTAGGGGGCACTGAAGCTTTCTTT,CASSQVGGTEAFF
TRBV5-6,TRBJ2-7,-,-,TGTGCCAGCAGCGTAGGGGTGGCCTACGAGCAGTACTTC,CASSVGVAYEQYF
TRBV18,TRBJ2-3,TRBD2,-,TGTGCCAGCTCGGTAGCGGGGGCATCCTCAGATACGCAGTATTTT,CASSVAGASSDTQYF
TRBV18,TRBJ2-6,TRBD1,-,TGTGCCAGCTCATCGCTTTCAGGGGGAACTGGGGCCAACGTCCTGACTTTC,CASSSLSGGTGANVLTF
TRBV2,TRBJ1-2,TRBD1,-,TGTGCCAGCAGTGTGGGACAGGGTGCTAACTATGGCTACACCTTC,CASSVGQGANYGYTF
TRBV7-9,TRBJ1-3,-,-,TGTGCCAGCAGCTTAGCAATCAAGGGAAACACCATATATTTT,CASSLAIKGNTIYF
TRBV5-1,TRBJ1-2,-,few,TGCGCCAGCAGCTTCGACGCGCAGTCGGGCTACACCTTC,CASSFDAQSGYTF
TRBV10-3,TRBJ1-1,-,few,TGTGCCATCAGTGTAGAAAGGAACACTGAAGCTTTCTTT,CAISVERNTEAFF
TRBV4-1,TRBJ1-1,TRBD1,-,TGCGCCAGCAGCCTATCAGGGGGCTACACTGAAGCTTTCTTT,CASSLSGGYTEAFF
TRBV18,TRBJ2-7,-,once,TGTGCCAGCTCACCGGGGCCCTCCTACGAGCAGTACTTC,CASSPGPSYEQYF
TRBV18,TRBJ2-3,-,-,TGTGCCAGCTCTCTGCCGACGGGTACGCAGTATTTT,CASSLPTGTQYF
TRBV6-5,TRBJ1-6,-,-,TGTGCCAGCAGACAGGGAGGGTCAAGTTCACCCCTCCACTTT,CASRQGGSSSPLHF
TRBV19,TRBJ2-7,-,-,TGTGCCAGTACCTCGGACGAAGGAGGTGGCGAGCAGTACTTC,CASTSDEGGGEQYF
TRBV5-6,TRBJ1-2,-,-,TGTGCCAGCAGCTTGCGGTCAGTCGATAACTATGGCTACACCTTC,CASSLRSVDNYGYTF
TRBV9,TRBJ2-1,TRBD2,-,TGTGCCAGCAGCGTAGACATAGCGGGAGTAATCAATGAGCAGTTCTTC,CASSVDIAGVINEQFF
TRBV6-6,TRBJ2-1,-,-,TGTGCCAGCAGTTACCTACAGGAACCGGGCAATGAGCAGTTCTTC,CASSYLQEPGNEQFF
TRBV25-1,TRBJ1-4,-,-,TGTGCCAGCAGTGATGTGGGGAATGGCTTAGAAAAACTGTTTTTT,CASSDVGNGLEKLFF
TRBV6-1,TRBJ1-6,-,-,TGTGCCAGCAGTCTAGAGAGCGTTCGGAATTCACCCCTCCACTTT,CASSLESVRNSPLHF
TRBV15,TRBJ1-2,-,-,TGTGCCACCAGCAGAGATACAGGCGCGGGGGGCTACACCTTC,CATSRDTGAGGYTF
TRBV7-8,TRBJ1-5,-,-,TGTGCCAGCAGCTTAGCGGAGGGGGGACAGCCCCAGCATTTT,CASSLAEGGQPQHF
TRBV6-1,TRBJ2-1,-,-,TGTGCCAGCAGTGGGAATGAGCAGTTCTTC,CASSGNEQFF
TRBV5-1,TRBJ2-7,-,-,TGCGCCAGCAGCTTCCCGGGACGGGTCTCCTACGAGCAGTACTTC,CASSFPGRVSYEQYF
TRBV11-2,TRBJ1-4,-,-,TGTGCCAGCAGCTTTGCAACTAATGAAAAACTGTTTTTT,CASSFATNEKLFF
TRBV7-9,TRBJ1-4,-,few,TGTGCCAGCAGCCCCATGGCGGGGGGCGGGGAAAAACTGTTTTTT,CASSPMAGGGEKLFF
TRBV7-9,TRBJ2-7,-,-,TGTGCCAGCAGGGGGGGTGGCTACGAGCAGTACTTC,CASRGGGYEQYF
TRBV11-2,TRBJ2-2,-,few,TGTGCCAGCAGCTTAGTTGGAGGGTCGACTACCGGGGAGCTGTTTTTT,CASSLVGGSTTGELFF
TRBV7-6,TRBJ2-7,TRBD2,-,TGTGCCAGCAGCTCTTCGGGACTAGCGGGAGGTACCTACGAGCAGTACTTC,CASSSSGLAGGTYEQYF
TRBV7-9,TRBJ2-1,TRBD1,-,TGTGCCAGCAGCTTAGGGACAGGGGGCCGCAATGAGCAGTTCTTC,CASSLGTGGRNEQFF
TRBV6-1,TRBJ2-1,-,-,TGTGCCAGCACTGGGAGAGGCCGGGACCAGCGGCAGTTCTTC,CASTGRGRDQRQFF
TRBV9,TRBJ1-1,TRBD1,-,TGTGCCAGCAGCGGCCCGGGACAGGGAAGCACTGAAGCTTTCTTT,CASSGPGQGSTEAFF
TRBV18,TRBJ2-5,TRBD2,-,TGTGCCAGCTCACCCGTGACTAGCAGGAAGACCCAGTACTTC,CASSPVTSRKTQYF
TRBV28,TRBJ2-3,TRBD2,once,TGTGCCAGCAGTTCCCTGACGGGGGGGCCAGATACGCAGTATTTT,CASSSLTGGPDTQYF
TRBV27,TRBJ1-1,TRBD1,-,TGTGCCATCCCATTACAGGGGGCAGGAGCTTTCTTT,CAIPLQGAGAFF
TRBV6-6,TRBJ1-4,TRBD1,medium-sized,TGTGCCAGCAGGCCCCGGGACAGGGAAAAACTGTTTTTT,CASRPRDREKLFF
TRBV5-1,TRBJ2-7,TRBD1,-,TGCGCCAGCAGCCTGGAACCGGGACAGGGCTACGAGCAGTACTTC,CASSLEPGQGYEQYF
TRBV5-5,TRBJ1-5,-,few,TGTGCCAGCAGCTTGGGACAGGTCCGAAGGATTGACAATCAGCCCCAGCATTTT,CASSLGQVRRIDNQPQHF
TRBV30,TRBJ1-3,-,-,TGTGCCTGGAGTGTTTTGCGTGGAAACACCATATATTTT,CAWSVLRGNTIYF
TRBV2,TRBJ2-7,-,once,TGTGCCAGCAGTCCGGGCCAAACCTACGAGCAGTACTTC,CASSPGQTYEQYF
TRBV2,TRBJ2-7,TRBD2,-,TGTGCCAGCAATCGGGGGGGAACTCGATCCTACGAGCAGTACTTC,CASNRGGTRSYEQYF
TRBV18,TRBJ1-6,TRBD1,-,TGTGCCAGCTCACGTGGGACAGGGGCCGAGTCACCCCTCCACTTT,CASSRGTGAESPLHF